This T cell receptor (beta chain) was identified in a study of cytomegalovirus exposure and HLA in healthy donors. Both 60 Vbeta primers and 13 Jbeta primers went into the PCR. Clones were sequenced by immunoSEQ multiplex PCR, and TCRdb holds only the in-frame ones, with some missing. The sample has about 170,000 clones, roughly 87% seen once; the top ten hold approximately 1.5%. This clone appeared once. The clonotype originates from a girl aged 5-17 years in good health and CMV-seropositive. The sequencing input was PBMCs.

The CDR3 coding sequence is TGTGCCAGCAGCCGAGGACTAGCGGGAGCCCTCTCTTACGAGCAGTACTTC. Translated: CASSRGLAGALSYEQYF. The rearrangement links TRBV14 to TRBJ2-7; 13 bases fit TRBD2. The ends lost 4 bases at V and 4 bases at J; junction bases unmatched: 10. In germline, CDR1 is SGHDN, CDR2 FVKESK. This CDR3 is built from 17 residues. Complete variable domain (other parts from reference TRBV14 and TRBJ2-7): EAGVTQFPSHSVIEKGQTVTLRCDPISGHDNLYWYRRVMGKEIKFLLHFVKESKQDESGMPNNRFLAERTGGTYSTLKVQPAELEDSGVYFCASSRGLAGALSYEQYFGPGTRLTVT.